This T cell receptor (beta chain) was sequenced in a study of shared clonotypes between healthy human individuals. As for the study in general: Those who served as donors were a couple of women and three men between the ages of 18 and 49.

Broader study findings: Clonotypes not shared had lower generation probabilities than those common to all four donors.

TCRdb's copy holds only in-frame clones and misses some; the assay was immunoSEQ multiplex PCR. The sample includes a few million clones, 90% to 95% of them seen just once. Details on this clone: Its matching antigen is unknown.

The germline gives CDR1 SGHDT, CDR2 YYEEEE. This CDR3 comprises 16 residues. V was clipped by 0 bases and J by 5 bases; unmatched bases: 10. The sequenced material came from naive CD4+ T cells sorted from blood. Subset in this sample: CD45RA+ positively selected. This chain joins TRBV5-6 and TRBJ2-7, with 8 bases lining up with TRBD1. This receptor was taken from a man between 18 and 29 years old in good health. CDR3 protein: CASSLGGTGLRNEQYF. The CDR3 DNA follows: TGTGCCAGCAGCTTGGGGGGGACAGGTTTGCGAAACGAGCAGTACTTC.